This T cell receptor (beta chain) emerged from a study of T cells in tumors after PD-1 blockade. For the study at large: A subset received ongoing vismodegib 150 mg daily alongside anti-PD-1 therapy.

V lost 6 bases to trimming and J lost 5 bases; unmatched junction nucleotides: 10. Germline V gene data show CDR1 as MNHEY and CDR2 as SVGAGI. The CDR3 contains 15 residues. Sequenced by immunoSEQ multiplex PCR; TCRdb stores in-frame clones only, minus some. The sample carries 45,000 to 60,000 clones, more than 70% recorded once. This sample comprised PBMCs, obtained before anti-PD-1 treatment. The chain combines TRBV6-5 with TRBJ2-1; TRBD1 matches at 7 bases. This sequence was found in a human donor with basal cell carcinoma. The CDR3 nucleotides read TGTGCCAGCAGACGACAGGGTACCTCTCACAATGAGCAGTTCTTC. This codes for CASRRQGTSHNEQFF.